The source of this TCR beta chain is a study of blood T cell repertoires in COVID-19. Across the whole study: PBMCs, B-cell-depleted T cells, or T cells were the source of the cDNA or gDNA that made up the material.

Participants came from under 30 US areas, aged roughly 18 to 100 years. Cohorts were based on clinical histories the participants reported. In the original workflow: How many nucleated cells were present was estimated from reference gene primer amplification. Libraries were prepared by immunoSEQ multiplex PCR; TCRdb keeps only in-frame clonotypes and omits some of them. V and J calls and clone size follow that table, whereas D and trimming were derived from the DNA. The sample has under 300,000 clones; about 90% are singletons. Deletions cut 1 base from V and 5 bases from J, with 12 bases between. CDR3 size: 14 residues. The germline V gene has CDR1 LGHDT and CDR2 YNNKEL (reference sequence).

This rearrangement joins TRBV3-1 (or the pseudogene TRBV3-2) to TRBJ2-7; weak D call: TRBD2 (5 bases). The clonotype comes from a woman in her twenties or thirties with acute COVID-19. The sequenced sample was PBMCs or T cells enriched from blood (not recorded which). The CDR3 loop reads CASSQGPYGDEQYF. CDR3 nucleotides: TGTGCCAGCAGCCAAGGTCCATACGGGGACGAGCAGTACTTC.